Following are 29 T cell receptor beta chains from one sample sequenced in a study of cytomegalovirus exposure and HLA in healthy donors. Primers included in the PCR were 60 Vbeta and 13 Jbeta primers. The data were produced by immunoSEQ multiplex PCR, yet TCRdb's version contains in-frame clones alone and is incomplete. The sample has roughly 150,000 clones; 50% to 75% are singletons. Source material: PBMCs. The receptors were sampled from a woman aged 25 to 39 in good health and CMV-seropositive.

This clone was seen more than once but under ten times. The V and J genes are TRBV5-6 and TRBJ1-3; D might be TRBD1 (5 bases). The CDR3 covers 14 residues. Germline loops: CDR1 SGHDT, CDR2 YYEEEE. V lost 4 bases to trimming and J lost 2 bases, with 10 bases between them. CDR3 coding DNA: TGTGCCAGCAGCCTGGGGGGGGCTGGAAACACCATATATTTT. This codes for CASSLGGAGNTIYF.

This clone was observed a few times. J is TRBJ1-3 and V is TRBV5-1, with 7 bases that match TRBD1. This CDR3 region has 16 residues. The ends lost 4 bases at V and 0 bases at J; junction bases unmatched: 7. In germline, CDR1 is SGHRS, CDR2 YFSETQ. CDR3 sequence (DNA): TGCGCCAGCAGCGTAGAAGGACAGGCCTCTGGAAACACCATATATTTT. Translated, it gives CASSVEGQASGNTIYF.

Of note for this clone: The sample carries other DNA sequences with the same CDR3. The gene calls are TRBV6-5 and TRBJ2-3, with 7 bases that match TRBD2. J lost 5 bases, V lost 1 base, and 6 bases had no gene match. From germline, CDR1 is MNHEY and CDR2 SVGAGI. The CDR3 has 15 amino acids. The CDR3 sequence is CASSYWGGRGDTQYF. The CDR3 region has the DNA TGTGCCAGCAGTTACTGGGGCGGGAGAGGAGATACGCAGTATTTT.

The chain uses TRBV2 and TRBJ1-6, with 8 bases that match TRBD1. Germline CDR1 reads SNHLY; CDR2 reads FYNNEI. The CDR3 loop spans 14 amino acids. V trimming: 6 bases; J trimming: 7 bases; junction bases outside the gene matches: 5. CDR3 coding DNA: TGTGCCAGCAGGTCGACAGGGGAAAATTCACCCCTCCACTTT. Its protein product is CASRSTGENSPLHF.

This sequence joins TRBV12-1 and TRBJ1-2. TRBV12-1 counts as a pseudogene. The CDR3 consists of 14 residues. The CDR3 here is CASRPGGGIYGYTF. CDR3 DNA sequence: TGTGCCAGCCGGCCCGGGGGGGGAATCTATGGCTACACCTTC.

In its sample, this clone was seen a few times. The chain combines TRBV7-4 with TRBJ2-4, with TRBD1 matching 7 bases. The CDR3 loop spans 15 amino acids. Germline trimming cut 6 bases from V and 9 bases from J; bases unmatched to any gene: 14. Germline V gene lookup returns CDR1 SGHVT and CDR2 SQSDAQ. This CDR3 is CASRTGTDRSSIQYF. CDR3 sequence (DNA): TGTGCCAGCAGAACCGGGACAGACCGATCTAGCATTCAGTACTTC. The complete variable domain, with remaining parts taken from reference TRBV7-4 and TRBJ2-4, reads GAGVSQSPRYKVAKRGRDVALRCDSISGHVTLYWYRQTLGQGSEVLTYSQSDAQRDKSGRPSGRFSAERPERSVSTLKIQRTEQGDSAVYLCASRTGTDRSSIQYFGAGTRLSVL.

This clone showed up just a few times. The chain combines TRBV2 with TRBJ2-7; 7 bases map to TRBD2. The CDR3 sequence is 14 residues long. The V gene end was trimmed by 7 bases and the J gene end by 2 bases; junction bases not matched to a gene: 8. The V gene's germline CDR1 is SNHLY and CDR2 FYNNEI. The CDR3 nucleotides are TGTGCCAGCACCCAGCTAGCGGCAACCTACGAGCAGTACTTC. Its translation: CASTQLAATYEQYF. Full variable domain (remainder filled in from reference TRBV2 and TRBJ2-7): EPEVTQTPSHQVTQMGQEVILRCVPISNHLYFYWYRQILGQKVEFLVSFYNNEISEKSEIFDDQFSVERPDGSNFTLKIRSTKLEDSAMYFCASTQLAATYEQYFGPGTRLTVT.

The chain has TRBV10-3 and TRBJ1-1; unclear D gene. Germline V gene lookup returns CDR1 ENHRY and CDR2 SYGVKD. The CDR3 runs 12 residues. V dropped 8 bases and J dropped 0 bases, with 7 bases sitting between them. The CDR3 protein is CAIEGLNTEAFF. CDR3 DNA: TGTGCCATCGAGGGCCTGAACACTGAAGCTTTCTTT.

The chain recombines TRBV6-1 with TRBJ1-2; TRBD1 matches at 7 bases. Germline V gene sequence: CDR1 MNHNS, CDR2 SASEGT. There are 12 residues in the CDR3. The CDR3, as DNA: TGTGCTGGACAGGCGAACGTCTATGGCTACACCTTC. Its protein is CAGQANVYGYTF.

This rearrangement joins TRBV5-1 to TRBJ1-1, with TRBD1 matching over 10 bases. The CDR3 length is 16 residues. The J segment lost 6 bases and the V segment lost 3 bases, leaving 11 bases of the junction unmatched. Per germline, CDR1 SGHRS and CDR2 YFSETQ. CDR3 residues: CASSWDRGHPGPEAFF. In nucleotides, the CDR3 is TGCGCCAGCAGCTGGGACAGGGGCCACCCGGGGCCTGAAGCTTTCTTT.

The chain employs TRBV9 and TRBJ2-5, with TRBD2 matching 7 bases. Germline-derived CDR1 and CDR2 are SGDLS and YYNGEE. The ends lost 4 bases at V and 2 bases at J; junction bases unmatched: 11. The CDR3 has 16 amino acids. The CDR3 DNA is TGTGCCAGCAGCCCACAGGAGCGGGGAGCTCAAGAGACCCAGTACTTC. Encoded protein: CASSPQERGAQETQYF.

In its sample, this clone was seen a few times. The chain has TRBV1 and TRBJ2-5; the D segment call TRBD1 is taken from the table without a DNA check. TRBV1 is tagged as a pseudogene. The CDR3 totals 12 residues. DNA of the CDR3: TGCACCAGCAGCGGTCTAGGGACAGGGGAATACTTC. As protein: CTSSGLGTGEYF.

The CDR3 DNA is TGCGCCAGCAGCAGAGGGGGCGGAGAAACTGAAGCTTTCTTT. Protein product: CASSRGGGETEAFF. J is TRBJ1-1 and V is TRBV5-1; TRBD1 aligns across 7 bases. Germline-derived CDR1 and CDR2 are SGHRS and YFSETQ. Trimming took 4 bases from V and 5 from J; bases not matched to a gene: 8. There are 14 residues in the CDR3.

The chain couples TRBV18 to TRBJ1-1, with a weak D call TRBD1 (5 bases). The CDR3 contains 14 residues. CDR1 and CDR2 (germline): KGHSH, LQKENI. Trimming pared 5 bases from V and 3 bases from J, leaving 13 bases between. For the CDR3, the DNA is TGTGCCAGCTCATCTGGGGCTCGGGACACTGAAGCTTTCTTT. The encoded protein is CASSSGARDTEAFF.

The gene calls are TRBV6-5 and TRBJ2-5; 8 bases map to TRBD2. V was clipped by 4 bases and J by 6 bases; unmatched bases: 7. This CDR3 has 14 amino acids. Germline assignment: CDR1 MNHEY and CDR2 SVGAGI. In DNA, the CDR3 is TGTGCCAGCAGTTTTGGCGGGAGGAGTAAGACCCAGTACTTC. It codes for CASSFGGRSKTQYF.

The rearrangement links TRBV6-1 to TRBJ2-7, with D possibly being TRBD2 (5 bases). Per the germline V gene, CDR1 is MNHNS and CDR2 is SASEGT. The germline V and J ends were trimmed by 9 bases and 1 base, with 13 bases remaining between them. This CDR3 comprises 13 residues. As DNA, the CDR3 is TGTGCCAGTACCACCGGACTTTCCTACGAGCAGTACTTC. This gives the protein CASTTGLSYEQYF.

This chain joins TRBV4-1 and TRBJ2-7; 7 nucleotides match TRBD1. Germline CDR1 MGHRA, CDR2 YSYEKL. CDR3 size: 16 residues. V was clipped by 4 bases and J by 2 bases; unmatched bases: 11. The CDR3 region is CASSPHTGAIPYEQYF. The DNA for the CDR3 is TGCGCCAGCAGCCCACATACAGGGGCGATCCCCTACGAGCAGTACTTC.

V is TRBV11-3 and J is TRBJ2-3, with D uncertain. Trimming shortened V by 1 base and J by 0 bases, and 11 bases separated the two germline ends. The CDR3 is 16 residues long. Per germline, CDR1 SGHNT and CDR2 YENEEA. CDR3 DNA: TGTGCCAGCAGCTTAGGTGCGGAACACAGCACAGATACGCAGTATTTT. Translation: CASSLGAEHSTDTQYF.

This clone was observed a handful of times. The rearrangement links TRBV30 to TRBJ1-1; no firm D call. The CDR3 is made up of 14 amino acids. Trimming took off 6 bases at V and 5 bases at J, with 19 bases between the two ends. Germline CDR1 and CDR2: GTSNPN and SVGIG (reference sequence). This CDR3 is CACHRGRMRTEAFF. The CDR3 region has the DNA TGTGCCTGCCACCGCGGGCGGATGAGAACTGAAGCTTTCTTT.

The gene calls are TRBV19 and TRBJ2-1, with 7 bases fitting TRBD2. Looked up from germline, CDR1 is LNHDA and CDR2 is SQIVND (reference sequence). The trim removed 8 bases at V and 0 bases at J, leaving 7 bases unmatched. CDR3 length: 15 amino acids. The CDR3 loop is CASSDLADSYNEQFF. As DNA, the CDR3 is TGTGCCAGTTCGGATCTAGCGGACTCCTACAATGAGCAGTTCTTC. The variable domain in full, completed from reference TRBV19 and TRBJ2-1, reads DGGITQSPKYLFRKEGQNVTLSCEQNLNHDAMYWYRQDPGQGLRLIYYSQIVNDFQKGDIAEGYSVSREKKESFPLTVTSAQKNPTAFYLCASSDLADSYNEQFFGPGTRLTVL.

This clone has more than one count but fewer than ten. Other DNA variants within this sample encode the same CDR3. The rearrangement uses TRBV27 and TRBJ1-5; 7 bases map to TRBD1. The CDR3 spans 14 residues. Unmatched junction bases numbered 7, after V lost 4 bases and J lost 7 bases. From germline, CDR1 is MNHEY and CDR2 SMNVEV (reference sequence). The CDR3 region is CASSWTGGNQPQHF. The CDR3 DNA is TGTGCCAGCAGTTGGACAGGAGGGAACCAGCCCCAGCATTTT.

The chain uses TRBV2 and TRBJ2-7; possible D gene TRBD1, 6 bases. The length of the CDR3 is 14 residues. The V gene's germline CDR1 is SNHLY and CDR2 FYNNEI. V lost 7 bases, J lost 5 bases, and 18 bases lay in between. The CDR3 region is CASTAGAGVHEQYF. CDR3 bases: TGTGCCAGCACCGCCGGGGCAGGGGTTCACGAGCAGTACTTC. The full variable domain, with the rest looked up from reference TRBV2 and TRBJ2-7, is EPEVTQTPSHQVTQMGQEVILRCVPISNHLYFYWYRQILGQKVEFLVSFYNNEISEKSEIFDDQFSVERPDGSNFTLKIRSTKLEDSAMYFCASTAGAGVHEQYFGPGTRLTVT.

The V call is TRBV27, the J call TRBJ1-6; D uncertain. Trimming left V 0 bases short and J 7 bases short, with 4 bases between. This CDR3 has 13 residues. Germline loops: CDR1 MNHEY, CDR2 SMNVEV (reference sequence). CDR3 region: CASSLSANSPLHF. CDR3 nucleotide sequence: TGTGCCAGCAGTTTATCAGCGAATTCACCCCTCCACTTT.

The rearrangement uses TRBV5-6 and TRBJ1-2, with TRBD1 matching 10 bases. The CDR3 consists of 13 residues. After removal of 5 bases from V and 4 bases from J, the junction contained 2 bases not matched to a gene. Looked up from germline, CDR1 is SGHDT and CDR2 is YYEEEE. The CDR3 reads CASRRDRGYGYTF. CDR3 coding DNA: TGTGCCAGCAGGCGGGACAGGGGCTATGGCTACACCTTC.

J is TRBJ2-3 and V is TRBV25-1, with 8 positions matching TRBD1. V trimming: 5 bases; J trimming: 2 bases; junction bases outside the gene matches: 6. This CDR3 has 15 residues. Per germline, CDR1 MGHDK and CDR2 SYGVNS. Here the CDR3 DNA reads TGTGCCAGCAGTCCAGGGGGCGTTGTCACAGATACGCAGTATTTT. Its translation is CASSPGGVVTDTQYF.

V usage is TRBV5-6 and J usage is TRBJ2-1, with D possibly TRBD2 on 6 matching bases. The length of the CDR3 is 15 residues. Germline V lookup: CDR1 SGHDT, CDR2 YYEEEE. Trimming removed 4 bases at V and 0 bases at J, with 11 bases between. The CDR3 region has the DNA TGTGCCAGCAGCGTTCGACTAGACTCCTACAATGAGCAGTTCTTC. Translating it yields CASSVRLDSYNEQFF.

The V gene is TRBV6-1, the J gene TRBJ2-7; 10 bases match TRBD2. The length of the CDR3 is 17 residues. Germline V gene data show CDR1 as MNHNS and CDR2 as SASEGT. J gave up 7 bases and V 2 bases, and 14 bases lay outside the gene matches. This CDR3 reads CASSESGQGLATEEQYF. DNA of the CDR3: TGTGCCAGCAGTGAATCGGGTCAGGGACTAGCGACGGAGGAGCAGTACTTC.

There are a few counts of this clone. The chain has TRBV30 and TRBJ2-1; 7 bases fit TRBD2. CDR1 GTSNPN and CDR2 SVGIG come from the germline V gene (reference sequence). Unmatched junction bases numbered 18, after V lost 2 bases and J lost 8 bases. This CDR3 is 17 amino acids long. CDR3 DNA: TGTGCCTGGAGTATTGGTACTTTTACGGGAGGTGACTATGAGCAGTTCTTC. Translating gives CAWSIGTFTGGDYEQFF.

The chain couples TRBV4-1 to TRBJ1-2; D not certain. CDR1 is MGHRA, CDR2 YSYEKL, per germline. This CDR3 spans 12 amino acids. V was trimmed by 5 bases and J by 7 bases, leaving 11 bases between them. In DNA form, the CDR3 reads TGCGCCAGCAGCGCGGTGGCGTCTGGCTACACCTTC. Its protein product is CASSAVASGYTF.